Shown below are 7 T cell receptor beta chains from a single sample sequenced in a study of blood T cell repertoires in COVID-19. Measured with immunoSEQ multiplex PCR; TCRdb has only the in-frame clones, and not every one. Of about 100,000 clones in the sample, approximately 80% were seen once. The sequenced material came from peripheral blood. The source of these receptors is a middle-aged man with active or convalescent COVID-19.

The CDR3 is CASSKQEETQYF. CDR3 in DNA: TGTGCCAGCTCGAAACAAGAAGAGACCCAGTACTTC. The genes are TRBV18 and TRBJ2-5; D unclear. Germline V gene sequence: CDR1 KGHSH, CDR2 LQKENI. CDR3 length equals 12 residues. V gave up 6 bases and J gave up 3 bases, with 8 bases separating them.

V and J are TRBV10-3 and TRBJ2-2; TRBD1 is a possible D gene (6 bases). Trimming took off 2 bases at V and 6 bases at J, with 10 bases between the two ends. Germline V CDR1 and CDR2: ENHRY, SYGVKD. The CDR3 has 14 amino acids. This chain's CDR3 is CAISEGQIPGELFF. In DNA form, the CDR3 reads TGTGCCATCAGTGAGGGACAGATCCCCGGGGAGCTGTTTTTT.

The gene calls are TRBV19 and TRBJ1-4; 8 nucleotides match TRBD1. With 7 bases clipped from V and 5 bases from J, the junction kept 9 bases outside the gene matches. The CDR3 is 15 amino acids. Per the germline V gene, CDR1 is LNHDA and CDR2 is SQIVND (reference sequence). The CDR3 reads CASNLGSGGNEKLFF. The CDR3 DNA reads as TGTGCCAGTAATCTTGGGTCAGGGGGCAATGAAAAACTGTTTTTT.

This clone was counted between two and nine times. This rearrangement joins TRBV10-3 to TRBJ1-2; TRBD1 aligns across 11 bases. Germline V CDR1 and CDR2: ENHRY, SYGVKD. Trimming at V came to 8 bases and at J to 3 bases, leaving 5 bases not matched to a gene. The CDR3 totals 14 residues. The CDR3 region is CAIVRDRGDYGYTF. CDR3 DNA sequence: TGTGCCATCGTCCGGGACAGGGGGGACTATGGCTACACCTTC.

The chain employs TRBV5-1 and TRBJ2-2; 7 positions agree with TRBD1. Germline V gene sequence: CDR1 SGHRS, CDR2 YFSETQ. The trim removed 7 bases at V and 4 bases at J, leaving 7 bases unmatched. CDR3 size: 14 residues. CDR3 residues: CASRWDSTTGELFF. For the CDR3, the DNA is TGCGCCAGCCGCTGGGACAGTACCACCGGGGAGCTGTTTTTT.

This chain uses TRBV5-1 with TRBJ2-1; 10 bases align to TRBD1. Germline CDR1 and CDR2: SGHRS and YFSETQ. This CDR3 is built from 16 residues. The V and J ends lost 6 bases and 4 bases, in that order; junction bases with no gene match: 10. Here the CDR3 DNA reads TGCGCCAGCACTGCCCTACCGGGACAGGGGTACAATGAGCAGTTCTTC. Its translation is CASTALPGQGYNEQFF.

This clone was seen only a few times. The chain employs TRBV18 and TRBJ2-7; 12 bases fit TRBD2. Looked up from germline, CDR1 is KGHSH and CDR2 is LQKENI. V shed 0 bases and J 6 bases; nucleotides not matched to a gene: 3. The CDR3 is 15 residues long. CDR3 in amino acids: CASSPPPSGRGEQYF. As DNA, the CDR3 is TGTGCCAGCTCACCACCGCCTAGCGGGAGGGGCGAGCAGTACTTC.